A single count supports the clone carrying this TCR beta chain. What it recognizes is unknown. These data belong to a study of cytomegalovirus exposure and HLA in healthy donors. J lost 2 bases, V lost 4 bases, and 7 bases had no gene match. This CDR3 has 17 residues. Germline loops: CDR1 SGDLS, CDR2 YYNGEE. Notes on the study in general: In a later analysis, HLA-associated beta chains showed higher expansion and lower generation probabilities than comparable chains. TCR beta sequences reportedly predicted most subjects' HLA-A and HLA-B alleles accurately.

The PCR ran on 60 Vbeta and 13 Jbeta primers. Libraries were prepared by immunoSEQ multiplex PCR; TCRdb keeps only in-frame clonotypes and omits some of them. The data contain 150,000 to 200,000 clones, approximately 70% of them singletons. The clonotype was recovered from a woman aged 30 to 39 in good health and CMV-seronegative. Sequenced input: PBMCs. V gene TRBV9 combines with J gene TRBJ2-2, with 11 bases aligning to TRBD2. The CDR3 region has the DNA TGTGCCAGCAGCCCTCGACTAGCGGGGAGTAACACCGGGGAGCTGTTTTTT. Protein product: CASSPRLAGSNTGELFF.